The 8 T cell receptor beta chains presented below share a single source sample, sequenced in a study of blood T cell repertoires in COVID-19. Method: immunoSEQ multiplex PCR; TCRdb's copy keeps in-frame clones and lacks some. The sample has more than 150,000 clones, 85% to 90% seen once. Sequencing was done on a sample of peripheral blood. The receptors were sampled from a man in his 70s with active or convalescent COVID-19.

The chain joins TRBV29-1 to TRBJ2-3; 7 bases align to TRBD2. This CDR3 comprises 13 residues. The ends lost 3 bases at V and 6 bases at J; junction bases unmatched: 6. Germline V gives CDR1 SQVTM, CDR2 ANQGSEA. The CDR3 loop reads CSVEKRGGDTQYF. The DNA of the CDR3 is TGCAGCGTTGAGAAGCGGGGAGGGGATACGCAGTATTTT.

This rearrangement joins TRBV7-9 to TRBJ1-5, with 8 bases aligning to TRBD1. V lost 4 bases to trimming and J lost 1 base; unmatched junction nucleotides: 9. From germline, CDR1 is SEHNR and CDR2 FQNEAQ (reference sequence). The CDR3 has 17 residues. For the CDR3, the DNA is TGTGCCAGCAGCTACTCCGGGACAGGAGGAAGCAATCAGCCCCAGCATTTT. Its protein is CASSYSGTGGSNQPQHF.

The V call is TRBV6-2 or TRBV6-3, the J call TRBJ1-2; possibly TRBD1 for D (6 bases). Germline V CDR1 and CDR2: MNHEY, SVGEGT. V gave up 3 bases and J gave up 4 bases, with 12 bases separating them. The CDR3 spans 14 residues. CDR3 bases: TGTGCCAGCAGTTATCCAACAGGGTTCTATGGCTACACCTTC. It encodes CASSYPTGFYGYTF.

CDR3: CSSDRGQMATNEKLFF. CDR3 DNA sequence: TGCAGCTCGGACAGGGGGCAGATGGCAACTAATGAAAAACTGTTTTTT. The rearrangement joins TRBV29-1 to TRBJ1-4; 11 bases are a match to TRBD1. After removal of 8 bases from V and 0 bases from J, the junction contained 8 bases not matched to a gene. Germline V gene lookup returns CDR1 SQVTM and CDR2 ANQGSEA. CDR3 size: 16 residues.

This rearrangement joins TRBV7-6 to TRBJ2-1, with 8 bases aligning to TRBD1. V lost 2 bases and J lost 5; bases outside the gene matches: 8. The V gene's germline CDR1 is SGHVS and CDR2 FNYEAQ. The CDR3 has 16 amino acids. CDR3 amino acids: CASSLMGRGLHNEQFF. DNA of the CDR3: TGTGCCAGCAGCTTAATGGGCAGGGGGCTCCACAATGAGCAGTTCTTC. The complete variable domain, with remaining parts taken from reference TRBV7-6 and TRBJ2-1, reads GAGVSQSPRYKVTKRGQDVALRCDPISGHVSLYWYRQALGQGPEFLTYFNYEAQQDKSGLPNDRFSAERPEGSISTLTIQRTEQRDSAMYRCASSLMGRGLHNEQFFGPGTRLTVL.

This chain's CDR3 is CASSTNPGTRSTEAFF. The CDR3 DNA follows: TGTGCCAGCAGCACAAACCCCGGGACAAGGAGCACTGAAGCTTTCTTT. The V and J genes are TRBV5-8 and TRBJ1-1, with TRBD1 as a possible D gene (6 bases). The germline V and J ends were trimmed by 4 bases and 4 bases, with 20 bases remaining between them. Germline V gene sequence: CDR1 SGHTS, CDR2 YDEGEE. The CDR3 loop spans 16 amino acids.

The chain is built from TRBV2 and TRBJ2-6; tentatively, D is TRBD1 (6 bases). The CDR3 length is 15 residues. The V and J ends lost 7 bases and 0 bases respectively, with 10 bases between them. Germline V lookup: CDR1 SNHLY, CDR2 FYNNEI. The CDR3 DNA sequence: TGTGCCAGCAAGGAACAGGGCTCTGGGGCCAACGTCCTGACTTTC. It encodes CASKEQGSGANVLTF.

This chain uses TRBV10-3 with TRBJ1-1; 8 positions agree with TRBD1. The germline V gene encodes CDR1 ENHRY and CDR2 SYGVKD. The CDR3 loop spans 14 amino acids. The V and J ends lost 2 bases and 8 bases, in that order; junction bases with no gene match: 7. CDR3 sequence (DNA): TGTGCCATCAGTGAGGGGACAGGCGGAGACGAAGCTTTCTTT. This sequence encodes CAISEGTGGDEAFF.